Shown below are 9 T cell receptor beta chains from a single sample sequenced in a study of blood T cell repertoires in COVID-19 (dated by TCRdb to the early 2020s). Library preparation used the immunoSEQ multiplex PCR assay. TCRdb limited this immuneACCESS table to in-frame rearrangements with V and J called. A share of clones is missing; checked studies link under half to unresolved V genes, and the rest is unexplained. In this sample the table shows about 370,000 clones, approximately 90% of which occur a single time. The leading ten clones occupy over 0.95% of the sample. Sequenced: PBMCs or T cells enriched from blood (not recorded which). These receptors were taken from a man younger than 30 who had recovered from COVID-19.

This chain joins TRBV2 and TRBJ1-1; D gene unclear. CDR3 size: 13 residues. Trimming cost V 6 bases and J 4 bases, with 12 bases left between them. CDR1 is SNHLY, CDR2 FYNNEI, per germline. As DNA, the CDR3 is TGTGCCAGCAGCGGAGGACCCGGCACTGAAGCTTTCTTT. It yields the protein CASSGGPGTEAFF.

There are a few counts of this clone. The chain has TRBV12-3 or TRBV12-4 and TRBJ1-3; D gene unclear. The CDR3 is 13 residues long. The V end lost 7 bases, the J end lost 2 bases, and 9 bases lay between the germline ends. The CDR3 nucleotides are TGTGCCAGCATCCAGGTAGCTGGAAACACCATATATTTT. Translating it yields CASIQVAGNTIYF.

This CDR3 reads CSARVPGREANYGYTF. CDR3 sequence (DNA): TGCAGCGCGAGGGTCCCTGGGAGGGAAGCTAACTATGGCTACACCTTC. The rearrangement joins TRBV29-1 to TRBJ1-2; D is uncertain. V was clipped by 7 bases and J by 0 bases, with 21 bases between them. The length of the CDR3 is 16 residues. Germline V lookup: CDR1 SQVTM, CDR2 ANQGSEA. Full variable domain (missing parts from reference TRBV29-1 and TRBJ1-2): SAVISQKPSRDICQRGTSLTIQCQVDSQVTMMFWYRQQPGQSLTLIATANQGSEATYESGFVIDKFPISRPNLTFSTLTVSNMSPEDSSIYLCSARVPGREANYGYTFGSGTRLTVV.

In regard to this clone: Other nucleotide sequences from this sample produce the same CDR3. The chain recombines TRBV28 with TRBJ2-5; 15 bases align to TRBD2. The V gene end was trimmed by 6 bases and the J gene end by 4 bases; junction bases not matched to a gene: 6. Germline V lookup: CDR1 MDHEN, CDR2 SYDVKM. This CDR3 has 16 amino acids. This CDR3 is CASSPGLAGGRETQYF. The CDR3 nucleotides read TGTGCCAGCAGCCCAGGACTAGCGGGAGGGCGAGAGACCCAGTACTTC.

The gene calls are TRBV7-2 and TRBJ2-2; TRBD1 matches at 7 bases. Germline trimming cut 5 bases from V and 5 bases from J; bases unmatched to any gene: 5. Germline V gene lookup returns CDR1 SGHTA and CDR2 FQGNSA. The CDR3 totals 14 residues. The CDR3 DNA is TGTGCCAGCAGCGGACAGGCGCTTACCGGGGAGCTGTTTTTT. Translated: CASSGQALTGELFF.

The rearrangement joins TRBV28 to TRBJ1-2; no reliable D call. This CDR3 is built from 12 residues. Trimming shortened V by 3 bases and J by 12 bases, and 14 bases separated the two germline ends. The germline V gene has CDR1 MDHEN and CDR2 SYDVKM. CDR3 DNA sequence: TGTGCCAGCAGTTTCCGAGGCACGGCACACACCTTC. Protein product: CASSFRGTAHTF.

V and J are TRBV11-1 and TRBJ2-7; 7 bases line up with TRBD2. The CDR3 totals 15 residues. V shed 5 bases and J 7 bases; nucleotides not matched to a gene: 14. CDR1 and CDR2 from the germline V gene are SGHAT and FQDESV (reference sequence). The CDR3 sequence: CASSPERGSGWEQYF. In nucleotides, the CDR3 is TGTGCCAGCAGCCCCGAGCGGGGCAGCGGGTGGGAGCAGTACTTC.

The chain employs TRBV7-2 and TRBJ2-5; D is possibly TRBD2 (6 bases). Deletions cut 1 base from V and 1 base from J, with 13 bases between. The CDR3 is 16 residues long. Germline V CDR1 and CDR2: SGHTA, FQGNSA. The CDR3 protein is CASSLVGFGGQETQYF. CDR3 coding DNA: TGTGCCAGCAGCTTAGTAGGCTTCGGGGGCCAAGAGACCCAGTACTTC.

This chain joins TRBV19 and TRBJ1-1, with D unclear. Germline V gene data show CDR1 as LNHDA and CDR2 as SQIVND (reference sequence). This CDR3 is built from 13 residues. V lost 7 bases and J 1 base, leaving 10 bases between the germline ends. CDR3 region: CASTPSRNTEAFF. CDR3 DNA: TGTGCCAGTACCCCCTCTAGGAACACTGAAGCTTTCTTT.